This entry concerns a single T cell receptor beta chain. What it binds is unknown. These data belong to a study of shared clonotypes between healthy human individuals. Study-wide context: Participating donors consisted of a couple of women and a few men aged 18 to 49.

Overall study results and limits: Among the subsets, naive ones generally showed larger estimated richness than memory ones.

Only CD45RO-negative cells positively selected for CCR7 counted as naive CD8 cells, so terminally differentiated effector memory CD45RA+ cells were excluded. None of the donors, who were healthy HIV-negative adults, had recently had acute infections or vaccinations. Deep-level assay runs were performed. Profiling relied on immunoSEQ multiplex PCR, and the TCRdb table lists in-frame clones only, not all of them. The sample includes nearly 2 million clones, over 85% of them seen just once. Germline CDR1 is SNHLY and CDR2 is FYNNEI. V dropped 7 bases and J dropped 0; count of bases not matched to a gene: 4. The CDR3 loop spans 14 amino acids.

This TCR derives from a young man in good health. Sequencing was done on a sample of naive CD8+ T cells sorted from blood. The genes are TRBV2 and TRBJ2-7, with 9 bases identical to TRBD1. CDR3 loop: CASTGTGRSYEQYF. The DNA of the CDR3 is TGTGCCAGCACCGGGACAGGGCGCTCCTACGAGCAGTACTTC.